This T cell receptor (beta chain) derives from a study of CD8+CD57+ T cells in acquired aplastic anemia (dated by TCRdb to 2016 to 2019). A note on the overall study: On average, sorted CD4+ and CD8+ cells yielded approximately 3 ug of extracted DNA, with a range of about 0.17 to 27.4 ug. CD8+CD57+ expansion was defined as a frequency above the mean frequency observed in healthy subjects. Study-wide conclusions, independent of this receptor: Fewer than 30 CD8+ CDR3 sequences were found in both patients and controls but appeared to be highly expressed in patients and within the immunodominant clones of the patients. CD8+ Simpson's diversity did not differ significantly between patients and healthy controls (P=0.060).

The patients picked for sequencing were ones in whom flow cytometry had shown an expansion of CD8+CD57+ cells. All patients had severe acquired aplastic anemia diagnosed by International Study of Aplastic Anemia and Agranulocytosis and Camitta criteria. No patient had received any therapy when blood was sampled. In this study, sorted CD4+ and CD8+ T cells from the blood of healthy subjects and of severe aplastic anemia patients had their TCR repertoires deep-sequenced. Patients were enrolled under clinicaltrials.gov protocols 00001620, 01623167, 00001397, 00071045, 00081523 and 00961064 in the USA. Ficoll-Paque density gradient centrifugation was used to isolate peripheral blood mononuclear cells. Before DNA was extracted, CD4+ and CD8+ T cells were sorted using either FACS or magnetic beads. TCR beta VDJ combination and CDR3 sequence profiling used genomic DNA as the template. An Illumina HiSeq 2000 was used for TCR repertoire sequencing. Per the source publication's procedure: TRBV/TRBJ rearrangement plots, CDR3 size and DJ length profiles, and Simpson's diversity index were used to assess repertoires. The most abundant DNA sequence in the deep sequencing data was defined as the immunodominant clone. CDR3 amino acid sequences were checked for sharing across subjects and were also compared against the VDJdb database and published repertoires. The raw public reads went through TCRdb reprocessing: fastp at Q25, MiXCR clone calling, in-frame beta chains kept. Entries that share a CDR3 protein sequence are merged under the most common genes and DNA. The V and J calls shown here were made by TCRdb, not taken from the authors' results. In this sample the table shows fewer than 250,000 distinct CDR3 sequences, 45% to 50% of which occur a single time. The ten top clones hold 7.8% of the sample.

This clonotype has more than one count but fewer than ten. The antigen this receptor binds is unknown. The input lacks base qualities; no much larger clone sits a single base away. This clonotype was sampled from a human donor with aplastic anemia. The sample was sorted CD4+, CD8+, or CD8+CD57+ T cells (not recorded which) from PBMCs.

The CDR3 region: CSATSGGDYNEQYF. The nucleotide sequence is given as TGCAGTGCTACAAGCGGGGGGGACTACAATGAGCAGTATTTT. The sequence links TRBV20-1 to TRBJ2-3; TRBD2 agrees with 10 junctional bases. The CDR3 runs 14 amino acids, cysteine and phenylalanine included. The retained sequence is limited to the CDR3, 42 bases, with the frame set at the first base. Trimming leaves V shorter by 4 bases and J shorter by 11 bases, with the junction holding 12 bases beyond the gene matches. CDR1 and CDR2, looked up from the germline V gene (reference sequence), are DFQATT and SNEGSKA.